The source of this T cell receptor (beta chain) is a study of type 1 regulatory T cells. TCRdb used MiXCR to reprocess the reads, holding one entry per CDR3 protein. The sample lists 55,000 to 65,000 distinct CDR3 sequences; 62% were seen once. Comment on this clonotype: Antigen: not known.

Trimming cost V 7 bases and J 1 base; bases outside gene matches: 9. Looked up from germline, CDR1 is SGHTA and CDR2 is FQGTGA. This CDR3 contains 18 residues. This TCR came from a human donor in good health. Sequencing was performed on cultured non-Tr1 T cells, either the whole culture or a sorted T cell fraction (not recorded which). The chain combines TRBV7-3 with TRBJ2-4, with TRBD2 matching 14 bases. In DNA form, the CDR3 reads TGTGCCAGCACCTTGACTAGCGGGAGGGGCGGGGCCAAAAACATTCAGTACTTC. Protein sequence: CASTLTSGRGGAKNIQYF.